What follows is one T cell receptor beta chain and its context. The data stem from a study of blood T cell repertoires in COVID-19. As for the study in general: Samples came from the United States, Italy and Spain, spanning acute and convalescent COVID-19.

Individuals drawn from 20 to 30 US areas were roughly 18 to 95 years old. Clones were sequenced by immunoSEQ multiplex PCR, and TCRdb holds only the in-frame ones, with some missing. The sample includes around 200,000 clones, less than 90% of them seen just once. The sample comprised PBMCs or T cells enriched from blood (not recorded which). The origin of this receptor is a woman aged 25-40 years who had been exposed to COVID-19.

Written as DNA, the CDR3 is TGTGCCACCAGTGATGCCACAGGCGTGGTTGGCTACACCTTC. Amino acid sequence: CATSDATGVVGYTF. The rearrangement uses TRBV24-1 and TRBJ1-2; D may be TRBD1 (5 bases). CDR1 KGHDR and CDR2 SFDVKD come from the germline V gene. There are 14 residues in the CDR3. Trimming pared 3 bases from V and 7 bases from J, leaving 14 bases between.